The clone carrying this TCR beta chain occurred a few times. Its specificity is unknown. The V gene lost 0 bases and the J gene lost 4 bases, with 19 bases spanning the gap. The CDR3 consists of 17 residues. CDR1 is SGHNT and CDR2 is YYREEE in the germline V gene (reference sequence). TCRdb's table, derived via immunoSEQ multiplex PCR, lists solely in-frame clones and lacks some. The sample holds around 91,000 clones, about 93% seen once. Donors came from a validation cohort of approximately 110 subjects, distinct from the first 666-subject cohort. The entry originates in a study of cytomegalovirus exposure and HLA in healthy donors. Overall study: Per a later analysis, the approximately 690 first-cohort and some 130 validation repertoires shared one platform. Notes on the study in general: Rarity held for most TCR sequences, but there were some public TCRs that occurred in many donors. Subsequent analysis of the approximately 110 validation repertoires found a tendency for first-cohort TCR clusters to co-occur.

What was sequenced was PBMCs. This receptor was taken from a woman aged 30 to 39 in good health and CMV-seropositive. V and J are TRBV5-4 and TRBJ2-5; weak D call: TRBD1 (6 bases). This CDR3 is CASSLVGHLTRGETQYF. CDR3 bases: TGTGCCAGCAGCTTGGTGGGACACCTCACGAGGGGAGAGACCCAGTACTTC.